This T cell receptor beta chain was sequenced for a study of T-cell reconstitution after alpha-beta-depleted transplantation in children. Ten or more counts support this clonotype. Its antigen is not known. The library targeted TCRbeta and was prepared with unique molecular identifiers. TCRdb ran MiXCR on the PCR reads and lists one entry per CDR3 protein. The sample contains approximately 520,000 distinct CDR3 sequences, 11% of which appear only once. Study results and limitations: From newly produced T cells came most of the T-cell counts and diversity one year after transplant. It was reported that alpha-beta T cells came from several hundred expanded graft clones (about two months after transplant). In some patients, recipient T cells and intrathymic progenitors surviving conditioning explained high day-60 diversity.

The junction had 9 bases not matched to a gene; V was cut back by 5 bases and J by 2 bases. This CDR3 comprises 16 residues. The chain links TRBV12-3 or TRBV12-4 to TRBJ2-4; 7 positions agree with TRBD1. This clonotype originated in a female patient aged 2 to 10 who had a stem cell transplant for aplastic anemia, so the T cells may come from the graft donor. Sequencing was performed on PBMCs, mostly from graft donor cells, taken 180 days after TCRalphabeta/CD19-depleted stem cell transplant. CDR3 residues: CASSLGYRGSKNIQYF. CDR3 DNA: TGTGCCAGCAGTCTGGGATACAGGGGTTCCAAAAACATTCAGTACTTC.